The 25 T cell receptor beta chains presented below share a single source sample, sequenced in a study of blood T cells in healthy people across ages. Alongside a J-beta primer mix, a sample-barcoded 5' primer served in a second PCR lasting about 7 to 11 cycles. One entry per CDR3 protein, called by TCRdb with MiXCR from the 5' RACE reads. The repertoire holds more than 1,000,000 distinct CDR3 sequences, with approximately 26% as singletons. The sample was also reused in another study, on T cells of mothers and their children.

The sequenced material came from blood. These receptors came from a girl aged 2-15 years in good health.

This sequence joins TRBV6-6 and TRBJ1-6; TRBD1 matches at 8 bases. CDR1 and CDR2 (germline): MNHNY, SVGAGI (reference sequence). CDR3 length: 15 amino acids. V lost 6 bases and J lost 7; bases outside the gene matches: 8. For the CDR3, the DNA is TGTGCCAGCAGGGACTTTACAGGGGGGAATTCACCCCTCCACTTT. Its protein product is CASRDFTGGNSPLHF.

V gene TRBV3-1 combines with J gene TRBJ2-2; 11 bases are a match to TRBD1. The J segment lost 5 bases and the V segment lost 6 bases, leaving 5 bases of the junction unmatched. This CDR3 contains 15 residues. Germline V gene lookup returns CDR1 LGHDT and CDR2 YNNKEL (reference sequence). The CDR3 is CASSRGTGGTGELFF. The CDR3, as DNA: TGTGCCAGCAGTCGCGGGACAGGGGGAACCGGGGAGCTGTTTTTT.

The chain recombines TRBV20-1 with TRBJ2-5; D is possibly TRBD1 (5 bases). The CDR3 covers 14 residues. V was trimmed by 7 bases and J by 3 bases, leaving 18 bases between them. Per the germline V gene, CDR1 is DFQATT and CDR2 is SNEGSKA (reference sequence). Here the CDR3 reads CSVAQGFIKETQYF. In DNA form, the CDR3 reads TGCAGTGTTGCCCAGGGATTTATTAAAGAGACCCAGTACTTC.

A few counts support this clonotype. The rearrangement links TRBV21-1 to TRBJ2-1; TRBD1, the table's D call, lacks a check against the DNA. The DNA matches TRBJ2-5 better at its end, which makes the J call doubtful. TRBV21-1 is noted as a pseudogene. There are 19 residues in the CDR3. The CDR3 sequence: CASSILRGRDTLSKETQYF. The CDR3 coding sequence is TGTGCCAGCAGCATCCTTCGCGGTCGGGACACTCTAAGCAAAGAGACCCAGTACTTC.

The V and J genes are TRBV5-5 and TRBJ2-1; TRBD2 agrees at 8 bases. Trimming cost V 0 bases and J 3 bases; bases outside gene matches: 5. Germline assignment: CDR1 SGHKS and CDR2 YYEKEE (reference sequence). The length of the CDR3 is 16 residues. The CDR3 loop is CASSLAPAGDYNEQFF. CDR3 DNA: TGTGCCAGCAGCTTGGCGCCAGCGGGAGACTACAATGAGCAGTTCTTC.

The rearrangement uses TRBV28 and TRBJ1-4; the D gene is possibly TRBD1 (5 bases). This CDR3 has 14 amino acids. The ends were cut back, 2 bases at V and 8 bases at J, with 12 bases in the middle. CDR1 and CDR2 (germline): MDHEN, SYDVKM. CDR3 nucleotides: TGTGCCAGCAGTTTACAGGGAGCGAAGGAAAAACTGTTTTTT. Translating it yields CASSLQGAKEKLFF.

The DNA of the CDR3 is TGTGCCAGTGTAGCGGGAGGCTATAATGAGCAGTTCTTC. It yields the protein CASVAGGYNEQFF. The chain links TRBV7-9 to TRBJ2-1; TRBD2 agrees at 10 bases. Germline V CDR1 and CDR2: SEHNR, FQNEAQ (reference sequence). The CDR3 covers 13 residues. Germline trimming cut 9 bases from V and 7 bases from J; bases unmatched to any gene: 6.

This clonotype was picked up a small number of times. CDR3 sequence reads: CASSLSGKANEKLFF. The CDR3 nucleotides are TGTGCCAGCAGTTTGTCCGGGAAGGCTAATGAAAAACTGTTTTTT. The V and J genes are TRBV12-3 or TRBV12-4 and TRBJ1-4; D is unclear. V was shortened by 3 bases and J by 3 bases, with 11 bases between the two germline ends. This CDR3 has 15 residues.

This rearrangement joins TRBV9 to TRBJ2-5; 8 positions agree with TRBD2. After removal of 0 bases from V and 5 bases from J, the junction contained 12 bases not matched to a gene. In germline, CDR1 is SGDLS, CDR2 YYNGEE. This CDR3 region has 17 residues. CDR3 DNA: TGTGCCAGCAGCGTAGGGCCGGCGGGGGGAATCATGGAGACCCAGTACTTC. This sequence encodes CASSVGPAGGIMETQYF.

The chain has TRBV20-1 and TRBJ2-1; D is ambiguous. The CDR3 is 14 residues long. Per germline, CDR1 DFQATT and CDR2 SNEGSKA (reference sequence). V shed 3 bases and J shed 0 bases, with 9 bases lying between them. CDR3 region: CSASGPLSYNEQFF. CDR3 sequence (DNA): TGCAGTGCTAGCGGCCCGCTCTCCTACAATGAGCAGTTCTTC.

The CDR3 DNA sequence: TGCGCCAGCAGCCAAGACCTCCCTACAGCTAACTATGGCTACACCTTC. Its protein product is CASSQDLPTANYGYTF. The V gene is TRBV4-1, the J gene TRBJ1-2; no firm D call. The CDR3 loop spans 16 amino acids. Germline values: CDR1 MGHRA, CDR2 YSYEKL. V lost 0 bases and J lost 0, with 11 bases in between.

A few counts support this clonotype. V gene TRBV29-1 combines with J gene TRBJ2-2, with D perhaps being TRBD1 or TRBD2 (5 bases each). There are 15 residues in the CDR3. Trimming took 4 bases from V and 12 from J, leaving 24 bases between them. CDR1 is SQVTM and CDR2 is ANQGSEA in the germline V gene. This chain's CDR3 is CSVAHMGEPTRKLFF. The CDR3 nucleotides read TGCAGCGTTGCCCATATGGGGGAACCAACCAGGAAGCTGTTTTTT.

This rearrangement joins TRBV24-1 to TRBJ2-5, with 9 bases identical to TRBD2. The better agreement between TRBJ2-1 and the DNA end casts doubt on the J call. The germline gives CDR1 KGHDR, CDR2 SFDVKD. There are 15 residues in the CDR3. The CDR3 DNA follows: TGTGCCACCAGCACCGTAGCGGGAGTGGAGAATGAGCAGTTCTTC. It translates to CATSTVAGVENEQFF.

The chain joins TRBV6-5 to TRBJ2-7, with 7 bases fitting TRBD1. CDR1 and CDR2 (germline): MNHEY, SVGAGI. The ends lost 5 bases at V and 3 bases at J; junction bases unmatched: 7. The CDR3 consists of 14 residues. The CDR3, as DNA: TGTGCCAGCAGTAGAGAGACAGGGCTCTACGAGCAGTACTTC. The encoded protein is CASSRETGLYEQYF.

The chain links TRBV4-1 to TRBJ2-7, with D unresolved. Germline assignment: CDR1 MGHRA and CDR2 YSYEKL. The V and J ends lost 1 base and 0 bases respectively, with 10 bases between them. The CDR3 has 15 residues. The CDR3: CASSQAHRNSYEQYF. The CDR3 DNA reads as TGCGCCAGCAGCCAAGCACATAGGAACTCCTACGAGCAGTACTTC.

The chain combines TRBV28 with TRBJ2-3; D is perhaps TRBD2 (6 bases). This CDR3 comprises 15 residues. V was shortened by 6 bases and J by 2 bases, with 15 bases between the two germline ends. Germline V CDR1 and CDR2: MDHEN, SYDVKM. CDR3 loop: CASSVEGGYTDTQYF. CDR3 nucleotides: TGTGCCAGCAGCGTGGAGGGCGGATACACAGATACGCAGTATTTT. Filled out from reference TRBV28 and TRBJ2-3, the complete variable domain reads DVKVTQSSRYLVKRTGEKVFLECVQDMDHENMFWYRQDPGLGLRLIYFSYDVKMKEKGDIPEGYSVSREKKERFSLILESASTNQTSMYLCASSVEGGYTDTQYFGPGTRLTVL.

V usage is TRBV4-3 and J usage is TRBJ2-3, with 8 bases aligning to TRBD1. The CDR3 covers 17 residues. Germline trimming cut 0 bases from V and 3 bases from J; bases unmatched to any gene: 8. CDR1 LGHNA and CDR2 YSLEER come from the germline V gene. The CDR3 here is CASSQERTGRWTDTQYF. The CDR3 coding sequence is TGCGCCAGCAGCCAAGAGCGGACAGGGAGGTGGACAGATACGCAGTATTTT.

This clonotype was seen more than once but under ten times. This chain uses TRBV7-9 with TRBJ1-1; D unclear. The V gene's germline CDR1 is SEHNR and CDR2 FQNEAQ (reference sequence). The CDR3 consists of 13 residues. Trimming left V 3 bases short and J 1 base short, with 6 bases between. CDR3 sequence: CASSFVPNTEAFF. The CDR3 bases are TGTGCCAGCAGCTTTGTCCCGAACACTGAAGCTTTCTTT. The variable domain in full, completed from reference TRBV7-9 and TRBJ1-1, reads DTGVSQNPRHKITKRGQNVTFRCDPISEHNRLYWYRQTLGQGPEFLTYFQNEAQLEKSRLLSDRFSAERPKGSFSTLEIQRTEQGDSAMYLCASSFVPNTEAFFGQGTRLTVV.

CDR3 sequence: CTCSSRLGGPGEQYF. CDR3 coding DNA: TGTACCTGCAGCTCTCGTTTGGGGGGCCCGGGCGAGCAGTACTTC. The J gene is TRBJ2-5, the V gene TRBV7-9; D is possibly TRBD1 or TRBD2 (6 bases each). The assigned J gene may be wrong: the sequence end matches TRBJ2-7 better. The CDR3 totals 15 residues. Germline assignment: CDR1 SEHNR and CDR2 FQNEAQ (reference sequence).

This clonotype came up many times. CDR3 region: CASSLGSTSNQPQHF. The CDR3 region has the DNA TGTGCCAGCAGTTTAGGTAGCACGTCCAATCAGCCCCAGCATTTT. The V gene is TRBV12-3 or TRBV12-4, the J gene TRBJ1-5; D uncertain. The CDR3 has 15 residues. V was clipped by 1 base and J by 3 bases, with 10 bases between them.

This clonotype was seen only a few times. This chain connects TRBV9 to TRBJ2-5, with D hard to call. The germline V gene encodes CDR1 SGDLS and CDR2 YYNGEE. V shed 2 bases and J shed 4 bases, with 15 bases lying between them. The CDR3 is 15 residues long. Written as DNA, the CDR3 is TGTGCCAGCAGCGTTGGGCCTGAGCGAGGAGAGACCCAGTACTTC. Its translation is CASSVGPERGETQYF.

The sample holds a few counts of this clonotype. The chain carries TRBV29-1 and TRBJ2-3; D is ambiguous. Germline values: CDR1 SQVTM, CDR2 ANQGSEA. The V and J ends lost 4 bases and 4 bases respectively, with 12 bases between them. The CDR3 length is 13 residues. The CDR3 nucleotides read TGCAGCGTTGTCGGTCCCCGGTCAGATACGCAGTATTTT. Amino acids: CSVVGPRSDTQYF.

V is TRBV27 and J is TRBJ2-1; 7 bases agree with TRBD2. Unmatched junction bases numbered 7, after V lost 5 bases and J lost 3 bases. This CDR3 has 15 amino acids. Germline V CDR1 and CDR2: MNHEY, SMNVEV (reference sequence). CDR3 coding DNA: TGTGCCAGCAGTGCACCTGCGGGAGTCTACAATGAGCAGTTCTTC. It is translated as CASSAPAGVYNEQFF.

On this clonotype: One end of the junction fails to match germline, which may point to a read error. The V and J genes are TRBV7-2 and TRBJ2-1; D is perhaps TRBD2 (6 bases). Looked up from germline, CDR1 is SGHTA and CDR2 is FQGNSA. The CDR3 contains 16 residues. The DNA for the CDR3 is TGTGCCAGCAGCTCGCGGGACGCCTACTCCTACAATGAACAGTTCTTC. It is translated as CASSSRDAYSYNEQFF.

The chain combines TRBV3-1 with TRBJ2-5; 8 bases match TRBD1. The J call could be wrong; TRBJ2-7 is a better fit for the DNA end. The length of the CDR3 is 16 residues. Per the germline V gene, CDR1 is LGHDT and CDR2 is YNNKEL (reference sequence). In nucleotides, the CDR3 is TGTGCCAGCAGCCAAGGAATGGACAGGGCCACCTACGAGCAGTACTTC. Encoded protein: CASSQGMDRATYEQYF.